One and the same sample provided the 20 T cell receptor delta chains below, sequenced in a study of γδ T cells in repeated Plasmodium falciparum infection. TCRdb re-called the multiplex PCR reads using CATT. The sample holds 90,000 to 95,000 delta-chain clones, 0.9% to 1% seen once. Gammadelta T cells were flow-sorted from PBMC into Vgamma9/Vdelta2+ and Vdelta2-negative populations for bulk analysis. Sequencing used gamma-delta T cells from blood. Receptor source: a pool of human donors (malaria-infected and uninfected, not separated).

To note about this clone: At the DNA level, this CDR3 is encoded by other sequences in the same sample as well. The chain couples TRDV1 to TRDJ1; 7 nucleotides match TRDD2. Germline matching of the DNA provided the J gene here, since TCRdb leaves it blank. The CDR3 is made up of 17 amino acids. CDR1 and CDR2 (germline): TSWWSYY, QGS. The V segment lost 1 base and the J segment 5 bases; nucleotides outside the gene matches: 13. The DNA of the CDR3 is TGTGCTCTTGGGGAACACCTTCCTCCCCTAACCGCTGATAAACTCATCTTT. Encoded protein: CALGEHLPPLTADKLIF.

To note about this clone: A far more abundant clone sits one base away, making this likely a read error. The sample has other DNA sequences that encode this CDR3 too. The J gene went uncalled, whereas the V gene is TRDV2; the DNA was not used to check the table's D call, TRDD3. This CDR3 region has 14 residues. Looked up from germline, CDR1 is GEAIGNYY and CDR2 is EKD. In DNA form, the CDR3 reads TGTGCCTGTGACCCATTGGTGTCAGCCGATAAGCTCATCTTT. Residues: CACDPLVSADKLIF.

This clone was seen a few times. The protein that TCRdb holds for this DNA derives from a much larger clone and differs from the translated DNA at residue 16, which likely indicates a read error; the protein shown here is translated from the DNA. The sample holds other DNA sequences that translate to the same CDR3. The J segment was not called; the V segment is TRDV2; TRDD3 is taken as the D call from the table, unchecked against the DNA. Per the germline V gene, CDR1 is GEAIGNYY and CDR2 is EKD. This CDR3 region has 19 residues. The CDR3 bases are TGTGCCTGTGACACCACTCCCGTACTGGGGGATACTGCCACCGATAATCTCATCTTT. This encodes CACDTTPVLGDTATDNLIF.

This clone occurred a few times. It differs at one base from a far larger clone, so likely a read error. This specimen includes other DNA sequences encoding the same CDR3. CDR3 in DNA: TGTGCCTGTGACACTTTGGGGGACTTGACAGCACAACTCTTCTTT. It specifies CACDTLGDLTAQLFF. The chain links TRDV2 to TRDJ2; 7 nucleotides align to TRDD3. TCRdb supplies no J gene; here it was assigned by aligning the nucleotide sequence to germline. This CDR3 contains 15 residues. The V gene end was trimmed by 1 base and the J gene end by 2 bases; junction bases not matched to a gene: 3. Germline lookup yields CDR1 GEAIGNYY and CDR2 EKD.

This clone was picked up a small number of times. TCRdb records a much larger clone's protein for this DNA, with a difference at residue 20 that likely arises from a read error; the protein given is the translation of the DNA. CDR3 in DNA: TGTGCTCTTGGGGAACTAACGTCCTTACCCTGGGGGACCCTCTCGTACACCGATAAACCCATCTTT. Its protein is CALGELTSLPWGTLSYTDKPIF. There is no J gene call, but TRDV1 is given as the V gene; the table's TRDD3 call for D was not verified on the DNA. The CDR3 has 22 amino acids. The germline V gene has CDR1 TSWWSYY and CDR2 QGS.

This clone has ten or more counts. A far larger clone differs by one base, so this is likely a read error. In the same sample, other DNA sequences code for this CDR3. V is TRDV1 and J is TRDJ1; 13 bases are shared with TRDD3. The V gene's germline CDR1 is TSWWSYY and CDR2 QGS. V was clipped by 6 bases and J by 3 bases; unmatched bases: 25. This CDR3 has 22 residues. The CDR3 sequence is CALGDFPSVRGILGDTPDKLIF. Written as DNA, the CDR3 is TGTGCTCTTGGAGATTTCCCTTCTGTGAGGGGGATACTGGGGGATACGCCCGATAAACTCATCTTT.

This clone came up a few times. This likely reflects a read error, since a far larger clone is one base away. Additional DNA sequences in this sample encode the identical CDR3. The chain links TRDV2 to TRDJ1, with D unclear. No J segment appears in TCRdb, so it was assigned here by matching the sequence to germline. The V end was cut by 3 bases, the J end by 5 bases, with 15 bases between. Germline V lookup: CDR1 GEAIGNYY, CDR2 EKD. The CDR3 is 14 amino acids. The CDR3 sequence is CACDARDAADKLIF. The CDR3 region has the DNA TGTGCCTGTGACGCCCGCGATGCCGCTGATAAACTCATCTTT.

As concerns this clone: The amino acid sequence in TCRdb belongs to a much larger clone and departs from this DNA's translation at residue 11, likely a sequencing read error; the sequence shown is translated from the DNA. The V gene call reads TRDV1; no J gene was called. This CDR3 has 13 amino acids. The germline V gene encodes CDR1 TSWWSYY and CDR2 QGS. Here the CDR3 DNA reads TGTGCTCTATCCTATCGGGTCTCCGATAAACCCATCTTT. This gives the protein CALSYRVSDKPIF.

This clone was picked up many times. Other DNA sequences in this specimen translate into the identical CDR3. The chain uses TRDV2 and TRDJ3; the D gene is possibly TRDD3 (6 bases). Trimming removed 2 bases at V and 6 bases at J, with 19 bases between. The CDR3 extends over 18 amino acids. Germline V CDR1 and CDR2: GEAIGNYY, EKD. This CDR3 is CACDRGGATEADTRQMFF. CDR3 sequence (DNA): TGTGCCTGTGACAGAGGGGGAGCCACAGAGGCGGACACCCGACAGATGTTTTTC.

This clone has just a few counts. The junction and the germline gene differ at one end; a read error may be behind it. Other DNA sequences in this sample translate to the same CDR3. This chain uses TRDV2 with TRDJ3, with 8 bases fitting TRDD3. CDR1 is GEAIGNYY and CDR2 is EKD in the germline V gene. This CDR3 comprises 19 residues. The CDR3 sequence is CACDSTGGYGSWDTRQMFF. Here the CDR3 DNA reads TGTGCCTGTGACAGTACTGGGGGGTACGGCTCCTGGGACACCCGACAGATGTTTTTT.

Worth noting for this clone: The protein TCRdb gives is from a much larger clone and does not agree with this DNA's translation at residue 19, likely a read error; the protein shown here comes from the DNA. CDR3 residues: CALGEVIYGRDTRWTDKLTF. In nucleotides, the CDR3 is TGTGCTCTTGGGGAAGTTATCTACGGGAGGGATACAAGATGGACCGATAAACTCACCTTT. The J gene was not called, though the V gene is TRDV1; whether TRDD3, the table's D call, matches the DNA was not checked. The CDR3 spans 20 residues. Looked up from germline, CDR1 is TSWWSYY and CDR2 is QGS.

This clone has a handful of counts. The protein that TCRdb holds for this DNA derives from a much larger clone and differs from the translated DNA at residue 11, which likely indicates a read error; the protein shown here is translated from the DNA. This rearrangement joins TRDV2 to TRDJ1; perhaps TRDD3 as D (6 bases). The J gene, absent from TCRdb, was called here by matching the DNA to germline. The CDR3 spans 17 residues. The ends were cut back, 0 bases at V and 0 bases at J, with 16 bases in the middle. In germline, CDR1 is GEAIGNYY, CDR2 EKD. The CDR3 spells CACDTVGAGQHTDKLIF. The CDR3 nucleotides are TGTGCCTGTGACACCGTGGGGGCCGGACAGCACACCGATAAACTCATCTTT.

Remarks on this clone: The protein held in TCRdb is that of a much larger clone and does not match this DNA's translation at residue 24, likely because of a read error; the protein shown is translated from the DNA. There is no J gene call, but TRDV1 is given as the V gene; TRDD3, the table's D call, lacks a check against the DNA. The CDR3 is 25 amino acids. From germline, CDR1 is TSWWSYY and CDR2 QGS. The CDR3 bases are TGTGCTCTTGGGGAACTGAAAGGCCCTAATAGTCCTGACTGGGGGATACGCTGTCACACCGATAAACTCACCTTT. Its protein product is CALGELKGPNSPDWGIRCHTDKLTF.

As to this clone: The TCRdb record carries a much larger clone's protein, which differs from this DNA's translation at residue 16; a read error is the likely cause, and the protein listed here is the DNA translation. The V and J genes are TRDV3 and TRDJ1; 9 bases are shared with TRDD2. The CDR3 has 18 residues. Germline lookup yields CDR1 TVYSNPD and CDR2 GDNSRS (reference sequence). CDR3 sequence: CAFDLPTGGLTGTDKPIF. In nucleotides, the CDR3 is TGTGCCTTTGACCTTCCTACGGGAGGATTGACAGGGACCGATAAACCCATCTTT.

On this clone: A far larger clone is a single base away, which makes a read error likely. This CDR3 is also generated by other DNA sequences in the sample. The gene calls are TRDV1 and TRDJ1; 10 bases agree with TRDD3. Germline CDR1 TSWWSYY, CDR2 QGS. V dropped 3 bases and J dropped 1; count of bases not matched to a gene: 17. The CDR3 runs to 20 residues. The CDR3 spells CALGDESLTGDTRSTDKLIF. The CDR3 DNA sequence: TGTGCTCTTGGGGATGAGTCACTTACGGGGGATACGCGCAGCACCGATAAACTCATCTTT.

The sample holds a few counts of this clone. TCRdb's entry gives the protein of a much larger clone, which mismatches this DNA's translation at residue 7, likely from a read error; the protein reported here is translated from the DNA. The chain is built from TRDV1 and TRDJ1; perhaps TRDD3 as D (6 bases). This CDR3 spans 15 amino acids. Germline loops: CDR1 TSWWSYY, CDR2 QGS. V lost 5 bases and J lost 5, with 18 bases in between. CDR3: CALGSTCPLGDKLIF. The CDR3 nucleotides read TGTGCTCTTGGGTCCACTTGCCCGCTGGGGGATAAACTCATCTTT.

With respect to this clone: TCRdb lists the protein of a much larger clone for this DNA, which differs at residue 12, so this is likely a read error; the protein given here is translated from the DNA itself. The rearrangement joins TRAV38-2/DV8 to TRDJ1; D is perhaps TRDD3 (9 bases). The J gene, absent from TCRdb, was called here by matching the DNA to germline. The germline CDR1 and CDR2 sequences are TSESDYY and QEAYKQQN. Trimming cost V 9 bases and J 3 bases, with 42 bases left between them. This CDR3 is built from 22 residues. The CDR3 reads CASFLETHYWGTRVGGPDKLIF. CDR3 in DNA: TGTGCTTCCTTCCTAGAAACCCATTACTGGGGGACACGCGTAGGGGGTCCCGATAAACTCATCTTT.

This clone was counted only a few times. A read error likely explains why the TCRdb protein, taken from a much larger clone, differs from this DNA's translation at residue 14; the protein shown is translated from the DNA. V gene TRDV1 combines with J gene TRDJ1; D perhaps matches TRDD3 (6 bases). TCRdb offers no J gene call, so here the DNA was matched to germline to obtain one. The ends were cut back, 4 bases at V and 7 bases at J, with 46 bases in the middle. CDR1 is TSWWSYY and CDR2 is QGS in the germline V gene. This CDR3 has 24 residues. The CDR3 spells CALGGPGSVTTGAPGESRFGKLIF. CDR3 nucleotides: TGTGCTCTTGGGGGCCCTGGGAGTGTGACGACCGGGGCACCGGGGGAGAGTCGGTTCGGTAAACTCATCTTT.

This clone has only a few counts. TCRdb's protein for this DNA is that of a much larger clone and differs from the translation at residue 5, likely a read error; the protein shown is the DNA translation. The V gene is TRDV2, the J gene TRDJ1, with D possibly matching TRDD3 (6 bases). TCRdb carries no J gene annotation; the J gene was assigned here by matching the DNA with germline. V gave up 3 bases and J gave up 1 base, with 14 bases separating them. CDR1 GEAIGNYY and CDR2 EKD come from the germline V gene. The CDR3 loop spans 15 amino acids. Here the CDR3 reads CACDAGGTGTDKLIF. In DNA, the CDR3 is TGTGCCTGTGACGCCGGGGGAACGGGCACCGATAAACTCATCTTT.

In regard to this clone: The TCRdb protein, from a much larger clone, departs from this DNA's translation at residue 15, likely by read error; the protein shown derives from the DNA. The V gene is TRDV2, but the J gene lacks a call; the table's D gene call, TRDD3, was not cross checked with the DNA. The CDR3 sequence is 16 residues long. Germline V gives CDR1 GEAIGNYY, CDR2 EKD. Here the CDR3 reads CACDTLVGAYTDKLTF. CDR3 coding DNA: TGTGCCTGTGACACCTTGGTTGGGGCGTACACCGATAAACTCACCTTT.